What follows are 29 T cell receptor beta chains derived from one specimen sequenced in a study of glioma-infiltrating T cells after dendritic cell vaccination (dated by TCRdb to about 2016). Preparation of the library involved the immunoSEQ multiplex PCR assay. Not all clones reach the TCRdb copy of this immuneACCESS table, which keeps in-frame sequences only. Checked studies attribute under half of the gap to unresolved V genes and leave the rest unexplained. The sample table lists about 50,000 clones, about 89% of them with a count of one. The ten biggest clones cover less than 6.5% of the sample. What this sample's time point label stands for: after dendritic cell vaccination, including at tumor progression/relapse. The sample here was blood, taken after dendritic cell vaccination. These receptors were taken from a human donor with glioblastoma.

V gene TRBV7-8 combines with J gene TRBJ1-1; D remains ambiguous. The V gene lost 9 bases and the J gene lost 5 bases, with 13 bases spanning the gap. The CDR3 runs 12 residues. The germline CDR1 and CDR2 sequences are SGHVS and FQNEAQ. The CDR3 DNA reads TGTGCCAGTGGGCCGGGGAGGACTGAAGCTTTCTTT. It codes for CASGPGRTEAFF.

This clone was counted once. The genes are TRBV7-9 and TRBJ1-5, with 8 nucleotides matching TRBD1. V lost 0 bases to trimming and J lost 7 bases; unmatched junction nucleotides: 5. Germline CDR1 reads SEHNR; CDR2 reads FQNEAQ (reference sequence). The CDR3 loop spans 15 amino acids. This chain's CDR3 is CASSLAGAGGQPQHF. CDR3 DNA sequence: TGTGCCAGCAGCTTAGCGGGGGCAGGGGGCCAGCCCCAGCATTTT.

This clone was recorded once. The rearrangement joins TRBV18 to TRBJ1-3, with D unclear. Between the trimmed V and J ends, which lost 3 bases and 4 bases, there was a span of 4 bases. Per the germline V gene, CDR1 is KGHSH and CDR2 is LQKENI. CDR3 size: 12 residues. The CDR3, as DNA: TGTGCCAGCTCACCGCAGGGAAACACCATATATTTT. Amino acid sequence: CASSPQGNTIYF.

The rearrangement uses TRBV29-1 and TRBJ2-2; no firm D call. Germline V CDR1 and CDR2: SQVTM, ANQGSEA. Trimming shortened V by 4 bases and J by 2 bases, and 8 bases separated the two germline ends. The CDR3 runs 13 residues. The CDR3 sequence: CSVVGLNTGELFF. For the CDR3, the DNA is TGCAGCGTTGTCGGGTTAAACACCGGGGAGCTGTTTTTT.

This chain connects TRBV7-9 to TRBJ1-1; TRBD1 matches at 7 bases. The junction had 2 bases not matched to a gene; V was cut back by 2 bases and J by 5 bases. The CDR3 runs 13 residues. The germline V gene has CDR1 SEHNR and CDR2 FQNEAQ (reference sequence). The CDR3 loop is CASSLPGGTEAFF. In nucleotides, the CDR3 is TGTGCCAGCAGCTTACCAGGGGGGACTGAAGCTTTCTTT.

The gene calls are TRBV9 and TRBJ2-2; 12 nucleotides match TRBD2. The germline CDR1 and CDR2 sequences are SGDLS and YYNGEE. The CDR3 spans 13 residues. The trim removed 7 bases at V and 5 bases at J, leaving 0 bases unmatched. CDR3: CASGLAGTGELFF. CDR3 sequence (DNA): TGTGCCAGCGGACTAGCGGGAACCGGGGAGCTGTTTTTT.

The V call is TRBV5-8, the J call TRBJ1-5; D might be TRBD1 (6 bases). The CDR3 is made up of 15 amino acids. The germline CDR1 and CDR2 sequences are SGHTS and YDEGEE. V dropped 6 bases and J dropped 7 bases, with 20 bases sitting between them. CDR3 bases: TGTGCCAGCACGCCAATGGGGGCATCGAGGCAGCCCCAGCATTTT. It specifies CASTPMGASRQPQHF.

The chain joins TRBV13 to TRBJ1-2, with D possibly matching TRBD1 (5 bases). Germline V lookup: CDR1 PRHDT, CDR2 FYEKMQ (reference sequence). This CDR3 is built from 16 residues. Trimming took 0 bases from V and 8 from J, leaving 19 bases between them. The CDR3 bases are TGTGCCAGCAGCTTAGGCCAGGGCAGTGCGTTCGGCGGCTACACCTTC. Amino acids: CASSLGQGSAFGGYTF.

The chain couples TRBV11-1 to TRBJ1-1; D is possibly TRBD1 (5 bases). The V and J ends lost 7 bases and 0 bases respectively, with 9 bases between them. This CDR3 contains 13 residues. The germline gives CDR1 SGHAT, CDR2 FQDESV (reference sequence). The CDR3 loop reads CASNRGMNTEAFF. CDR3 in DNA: TGTGCCAGCAACCGGGGGATGAACACTGAAGCTTTCTTT.

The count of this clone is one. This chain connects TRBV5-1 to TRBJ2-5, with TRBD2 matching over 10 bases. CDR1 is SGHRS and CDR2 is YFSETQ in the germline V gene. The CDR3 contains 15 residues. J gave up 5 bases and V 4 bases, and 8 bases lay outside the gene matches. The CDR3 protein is CASSISGRAFETQYF. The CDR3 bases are TGCGCCAGCAGCATCAGCGGGAGGGCCTTCGAGACCCAGTACTTC.

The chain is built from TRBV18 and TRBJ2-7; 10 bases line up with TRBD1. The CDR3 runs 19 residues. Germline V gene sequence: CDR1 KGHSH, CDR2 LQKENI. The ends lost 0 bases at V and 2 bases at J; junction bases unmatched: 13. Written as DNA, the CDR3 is TGTGCCAGCTCACCACCCGGGACAGGGGAACGCCGCCGTCCCTACGAGCAGTACTTC. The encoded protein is CASSPPGTGERRRPYEQYF.

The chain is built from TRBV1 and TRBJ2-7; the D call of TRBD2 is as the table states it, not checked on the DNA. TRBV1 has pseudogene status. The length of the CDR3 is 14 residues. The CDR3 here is CTSRTGTRSYEQYF. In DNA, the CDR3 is TGCACCAGCAGGACCGGGACTAGGTCCTACGAGCAGTACTTC.

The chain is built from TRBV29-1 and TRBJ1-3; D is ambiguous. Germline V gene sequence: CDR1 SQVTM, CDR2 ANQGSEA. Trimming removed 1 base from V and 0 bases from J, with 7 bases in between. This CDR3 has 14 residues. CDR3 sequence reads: CSVEATYSGNTIYF. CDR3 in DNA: TGCAGCGTTGAAGCCACCTACTCTGGAAACACCATATATTTT.

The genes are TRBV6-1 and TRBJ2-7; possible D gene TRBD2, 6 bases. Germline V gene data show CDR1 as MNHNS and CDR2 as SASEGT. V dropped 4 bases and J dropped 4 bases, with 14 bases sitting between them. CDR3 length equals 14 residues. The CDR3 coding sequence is TGTGCCAGCAGTGGGGGAGGACGGGTATACGAGCAGTACTTC. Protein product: CASSGGGRVYEQYF.

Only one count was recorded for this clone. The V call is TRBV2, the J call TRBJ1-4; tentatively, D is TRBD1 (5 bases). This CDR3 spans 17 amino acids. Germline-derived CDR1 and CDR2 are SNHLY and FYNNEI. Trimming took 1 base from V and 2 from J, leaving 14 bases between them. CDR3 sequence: CASSEVGQKATNEKLFF. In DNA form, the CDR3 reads TGTGCCAGCAGTGAAGTAGGACAAAAGGCGACTAATGAAAAACTGTTTTTT.

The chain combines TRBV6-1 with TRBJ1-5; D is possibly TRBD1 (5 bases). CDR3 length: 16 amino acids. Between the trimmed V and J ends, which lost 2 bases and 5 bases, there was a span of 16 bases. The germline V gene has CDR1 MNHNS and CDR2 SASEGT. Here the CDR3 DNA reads TGTGCCAGCAGTGAAAAGGCAGGGTCGTGGTATCAGCCCCAGCATTTT. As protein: CASSEKAGSWYQPQHF.

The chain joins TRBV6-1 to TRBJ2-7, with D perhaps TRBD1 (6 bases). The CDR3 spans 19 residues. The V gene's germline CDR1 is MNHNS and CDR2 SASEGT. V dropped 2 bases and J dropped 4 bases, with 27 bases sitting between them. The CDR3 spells CASSERNTGFVGPRYEQYF. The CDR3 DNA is TGTGCCAGCAGTGAAAGAAACACAGGGTTCGTTGGTCCTAGGTACGAGCAGTACTTC.

The CDR3 nucleotides are TGTGCCAGCAGCCCAGGACATCCGAACTATGGCTACACCTTC. Translating gives CASSPGHPNYGYTF. The chain carries TRBV7-9 and TRBJ1-2; tentatively, D is TRBD1 (5 bases). This CDR3 comprises 14 residues. Germline lookup yields CDR1 SEHNR and CDR2 FQNEAQ (reference sequence). The ends were cut back, 5 bases at V and 2 bases at J, with 12 bases in the middle.

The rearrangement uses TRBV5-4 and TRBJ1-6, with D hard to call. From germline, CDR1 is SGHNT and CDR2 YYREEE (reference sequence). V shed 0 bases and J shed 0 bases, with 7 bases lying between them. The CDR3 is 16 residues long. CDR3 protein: CASSLEPSSYNSPLHF. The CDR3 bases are TGTGCCAGCAGCTTGGAGCCGAGCTCCTATAATTCACCCCTCCACTTT. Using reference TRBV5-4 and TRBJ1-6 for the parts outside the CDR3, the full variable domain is ETGVTQSPTHLIKTRGQQVTLRCSSQSGHNTVSWYQQALGQGPQFIFQYYREEENGRGNFPPRFSGLQFPNYSSELNVNALELDDSALYLCASSLEPSSYNSPLHFGNGTRLTVT.

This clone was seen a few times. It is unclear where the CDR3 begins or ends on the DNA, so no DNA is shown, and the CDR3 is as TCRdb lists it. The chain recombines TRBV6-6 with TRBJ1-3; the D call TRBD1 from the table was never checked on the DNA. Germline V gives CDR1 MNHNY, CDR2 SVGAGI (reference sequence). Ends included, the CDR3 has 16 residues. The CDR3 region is CASSYFGPGDGNTIYF.

CDR3 in DNA: TGTGCCAGCAGTTTCGCGATCGGCAGGGGGGATGGCTACACCTTC. Protein: CASSFAIGRGDGYTF. The rearrangement joins TRBV7-8 to TRBJ1-2, with TRBD1 identical over 7 bases. The V and J ends lost 6 bases and 6 bases, in that order; junction bases with no gene match: 13. CDR1 is SGHVS and CDR2 is FQNEAQ in the germline V gene. This CDR3 comprises 15 residues.

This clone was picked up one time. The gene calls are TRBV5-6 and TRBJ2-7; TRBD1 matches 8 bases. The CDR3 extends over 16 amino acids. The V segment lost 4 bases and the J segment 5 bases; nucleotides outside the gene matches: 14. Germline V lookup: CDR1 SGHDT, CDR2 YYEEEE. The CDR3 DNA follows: TGTGCCAGCAGCCACTACCTGACAGGGGTCTTGAACGAGCAGTACTTC. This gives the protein CASSHYLTGVLNEQYF.

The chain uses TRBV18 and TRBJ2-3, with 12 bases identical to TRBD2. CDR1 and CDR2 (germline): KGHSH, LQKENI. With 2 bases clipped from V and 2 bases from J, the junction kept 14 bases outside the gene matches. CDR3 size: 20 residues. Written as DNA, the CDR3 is TGTGCCAGCTCACCAAGACTAGCGGGAGTGGCGAGCCCCCACACAGATACGCAGTATTTT. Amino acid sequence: CASSPRLAGVASPHTDTQYF.

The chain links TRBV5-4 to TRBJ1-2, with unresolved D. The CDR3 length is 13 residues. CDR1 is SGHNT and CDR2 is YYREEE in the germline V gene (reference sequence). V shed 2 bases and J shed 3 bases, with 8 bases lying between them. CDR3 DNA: TGTGCCAGCAGCTTTTTCCTAGACTATGGCTACACCTTC. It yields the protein CASSFFLDYGYTF.

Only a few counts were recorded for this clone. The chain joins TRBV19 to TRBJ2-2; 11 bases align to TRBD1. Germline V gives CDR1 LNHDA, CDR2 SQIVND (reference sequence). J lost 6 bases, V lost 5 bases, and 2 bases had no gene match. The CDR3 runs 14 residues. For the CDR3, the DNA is TGTGCCAGTAGTGGGACAGGGGGGCCCGGGGAGCTGTTTTTT. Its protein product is CASSGTGGPGELFF. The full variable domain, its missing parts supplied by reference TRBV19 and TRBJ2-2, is DGGITQSPKYLFRKEGQNVTLSCEQNLNHDAMYWYRQDPGQGLRLIYYSQIVNDFQKGDIAEGYSVSREKKESFPLTVTSAQKNPTAFYLCASSGTGGPGELFFGEGSRLTVL.

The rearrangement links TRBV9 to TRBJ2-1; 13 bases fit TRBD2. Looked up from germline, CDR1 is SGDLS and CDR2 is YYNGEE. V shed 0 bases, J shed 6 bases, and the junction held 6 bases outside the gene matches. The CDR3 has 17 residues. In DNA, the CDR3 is TGTGCCAGCAGCGTAGGGACTAGCGGGAGAACATCCAATGAGCAGTTCTTC. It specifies CASSVGTSGRTSNEQFF.

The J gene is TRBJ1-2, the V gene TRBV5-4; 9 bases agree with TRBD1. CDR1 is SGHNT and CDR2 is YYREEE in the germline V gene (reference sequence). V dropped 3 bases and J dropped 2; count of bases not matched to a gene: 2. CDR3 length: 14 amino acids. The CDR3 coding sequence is TGTGCCAGCAGCTATGGACAGGGGAACTATGGCTACACCTTC. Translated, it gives CASSYGQGNYGYTF.

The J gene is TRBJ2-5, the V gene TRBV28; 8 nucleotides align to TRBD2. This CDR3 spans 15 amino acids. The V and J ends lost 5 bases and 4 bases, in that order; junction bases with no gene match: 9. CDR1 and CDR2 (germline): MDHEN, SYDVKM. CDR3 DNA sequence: TGTGCCAGCAGTCCTAGCGGGCGGTTTTCAGAGACCCAGTACTTC. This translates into CASSPSGRFSETQYF.

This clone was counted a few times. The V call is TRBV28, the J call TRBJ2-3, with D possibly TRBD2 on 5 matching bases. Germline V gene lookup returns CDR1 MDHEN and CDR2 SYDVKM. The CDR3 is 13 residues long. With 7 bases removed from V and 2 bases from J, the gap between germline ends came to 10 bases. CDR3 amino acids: CASTSGFTDTQYF. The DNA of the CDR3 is TGTGCCAGCACGAGCGGATTCACAGATACGCAGTATTTT.